A selection of T cell receptor beta chains follows, all from one sample in a study of T-cell memory formation after mild COVID-19. TCRdb reanalysed the 5' RACE reads using MiXCR and keeps one entry per CDR3 protein. Here the sample spans 210,000 or so distinct CDR3 sequences, about a sixth being singletons. Specimen: PBMCs or a T cell subset sorted from them (not recorded which). The origin of the receptors is an adult woman who had mild COVID-19 (a few samples of this study predate the infection). Cell type and time point are not known. Each CDR3 is given without its conserved first and last residue. Each record gives: V gene, CDR3 protein.

TRBV5-1	ASSPDRGIEQF
TRBV12-3/TRBV12-4	ASSVTGPL
TRBV11-2	ASSFSTGANNEQF
TRBV11-1	ASSPRQGLVYEQY
TRBV9	ASSLSGQGEAF
TRBV2	ASTRQQGWTDTQY
TRBV5-1	ASSLKTGGSGELF
TRBV6-7	ASRMSYVRASYNEQF
TRBV12-3/TRBV12-4	ASSFGRKETQY
TRBV18	ASSPRTGGYNEQF
TRBV12-3/TRBV12-4	ASSLRDSTRGEAF
TRBV6-1	ASSEVRNEQY
TRBV11-2	ASSPRTGDGGYT
TRBV5-1	AWLLRNSPLH
TRBV10-3	AISLQGTYEQY
TRBV29-1	SVGGLRETQY
TRBV4-1	ASSQSTGTAIYGYT
TRBV27	ASSFRGYGYT
TRBV3-1	ASSQDYSGREQY
TRBV7-2	ASSFGAVETQY
TRBV7-8	ASSPRTGGISPLH
TRBV20-1	SARIDRGFSEAF
TRBV10-3	AIRPGLGNQPQH
TRBV15	ATSRGDRGLTEAF
TRBV2	ASSPRYGNQPQH